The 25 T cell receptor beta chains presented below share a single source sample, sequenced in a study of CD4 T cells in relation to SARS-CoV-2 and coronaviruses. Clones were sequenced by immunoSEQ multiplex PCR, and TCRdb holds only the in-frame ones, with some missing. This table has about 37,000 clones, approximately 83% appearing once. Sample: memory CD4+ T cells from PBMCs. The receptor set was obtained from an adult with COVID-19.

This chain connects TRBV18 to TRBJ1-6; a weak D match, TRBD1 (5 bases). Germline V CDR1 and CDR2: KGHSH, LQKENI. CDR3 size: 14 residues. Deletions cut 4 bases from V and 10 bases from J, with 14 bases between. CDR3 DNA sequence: TGTGCCAGCTCACAGGGGACGGGTCGATCACCCCTCCACTTT. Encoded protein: CASSQGTGRSPLHF.

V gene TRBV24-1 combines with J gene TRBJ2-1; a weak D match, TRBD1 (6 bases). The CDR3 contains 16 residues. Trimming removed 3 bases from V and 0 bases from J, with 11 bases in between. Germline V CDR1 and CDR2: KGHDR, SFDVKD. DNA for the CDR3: TGTGCCACCAGTGATCCGACAGGAGCCTCCTACAATGAGCAGTTCTTC. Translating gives CATSDPTGASYNEQFF.

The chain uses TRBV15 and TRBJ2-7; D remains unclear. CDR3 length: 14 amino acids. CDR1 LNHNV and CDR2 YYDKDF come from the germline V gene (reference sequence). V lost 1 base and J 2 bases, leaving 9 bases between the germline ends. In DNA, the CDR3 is TGTGCCACCAGCAGAGTTGGGCATGCCTACGAGCAGTACTTC. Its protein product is CATSRVGHAYEQYF.

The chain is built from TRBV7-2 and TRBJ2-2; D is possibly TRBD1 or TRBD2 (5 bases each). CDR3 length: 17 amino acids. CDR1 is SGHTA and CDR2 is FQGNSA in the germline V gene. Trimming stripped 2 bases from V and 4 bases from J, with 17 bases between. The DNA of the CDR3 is TGTGCCAGCAGCTTATTCGGGGCCCAAGGTGGCACCGGGGAGCTGTTTTTT. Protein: CASSLFGAQGGTGELFF. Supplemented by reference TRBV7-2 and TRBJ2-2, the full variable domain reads GAGVSQSPSNKVTEKGKDVELRCDPISGHTALYWYRQSLGQGLEFLIYFQGNSAPDKSGLPSDRFSAERTGGSVSTLTIQRTQQEDSAVYLCASSLFGAQGGTGELFFGEGSRLTVL.

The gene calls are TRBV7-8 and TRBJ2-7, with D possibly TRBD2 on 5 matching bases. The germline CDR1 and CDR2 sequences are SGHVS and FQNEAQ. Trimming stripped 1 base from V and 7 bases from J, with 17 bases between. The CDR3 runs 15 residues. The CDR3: CASSLGGSTSREQYF. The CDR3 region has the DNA TGTGCCAGCAGCTTAGGAGGGTCCACGAGTCGGGAGCAGTACTTC.

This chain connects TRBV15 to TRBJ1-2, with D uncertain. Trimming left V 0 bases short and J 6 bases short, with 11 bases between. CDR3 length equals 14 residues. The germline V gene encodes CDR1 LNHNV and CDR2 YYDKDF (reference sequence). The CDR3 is CATSRDKVGNGYTF. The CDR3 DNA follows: TGTGCCACCAGCAGAGATAAAGTGGGGAATGGCTACACCTTC.

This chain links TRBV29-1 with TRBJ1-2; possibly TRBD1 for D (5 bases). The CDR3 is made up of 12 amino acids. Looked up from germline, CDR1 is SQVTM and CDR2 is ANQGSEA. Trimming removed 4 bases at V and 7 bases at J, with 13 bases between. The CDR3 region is CSVVSGTSGYTF. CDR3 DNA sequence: TGCAGCGTTGTTTCAGGGACGAGTGGCTACACCTTC.

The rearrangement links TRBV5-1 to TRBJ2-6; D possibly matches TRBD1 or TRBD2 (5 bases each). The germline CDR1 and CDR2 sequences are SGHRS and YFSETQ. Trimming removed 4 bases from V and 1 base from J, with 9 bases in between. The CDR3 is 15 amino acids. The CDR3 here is CASSVGPSGANVLTF. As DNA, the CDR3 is TGCGCCAGCAGCGTGGGACCTTCTGGGGCCAACGTCCTGACTTTC.

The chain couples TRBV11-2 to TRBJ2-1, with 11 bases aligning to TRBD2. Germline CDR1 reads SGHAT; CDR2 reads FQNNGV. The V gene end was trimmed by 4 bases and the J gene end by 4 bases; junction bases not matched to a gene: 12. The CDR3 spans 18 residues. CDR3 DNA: TGTGCCAGCAGCTCAGTAAAAATTAGCGGGAGGGGATACAATGAGCAGTTCTTC. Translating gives CASSSVKISGRGYNEQFF.

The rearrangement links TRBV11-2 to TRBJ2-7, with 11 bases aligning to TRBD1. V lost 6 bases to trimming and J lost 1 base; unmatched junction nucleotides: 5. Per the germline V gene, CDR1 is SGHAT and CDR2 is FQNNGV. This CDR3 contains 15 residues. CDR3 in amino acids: CASRRDRGASYEQYF. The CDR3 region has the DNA TGTGCCAGCAGAAGGGACAGGGGGGCGTCCTACGAGCAGTACTTC.

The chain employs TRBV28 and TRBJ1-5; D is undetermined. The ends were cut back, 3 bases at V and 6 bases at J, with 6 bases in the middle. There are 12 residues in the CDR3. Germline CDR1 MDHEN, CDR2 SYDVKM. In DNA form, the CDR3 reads TGTGCCAGCAGTTTGGTCAGTCAGCCCCAGCATTTT. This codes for CASSLVSQPQHF.

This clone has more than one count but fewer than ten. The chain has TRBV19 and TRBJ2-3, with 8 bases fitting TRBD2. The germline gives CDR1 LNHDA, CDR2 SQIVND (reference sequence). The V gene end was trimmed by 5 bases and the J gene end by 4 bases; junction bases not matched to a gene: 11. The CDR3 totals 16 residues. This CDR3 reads CASSPTPAGEADTQYF. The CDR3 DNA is TGTGCCAGTAGTCCGACCCCAGCGGGAGAGGCAGATACGCAGTATTTT.

The CDR3 bases are TGTGCCACCAGCAGAGATCGGCCCTACGAGCAGTACTTC. Protein sequence: CATSRDRPYEQYF. This chain links TRBV15 with TRBJ2-7; no clear D. The V gene lost 0 bases and the J gene lost 2 bases, with 5 bases spanning the gap. The CDR3 extends over 13 amino acids. Germline assignment: CDR1 LNHNV and CDR2 YYDKDF (reference sequence).

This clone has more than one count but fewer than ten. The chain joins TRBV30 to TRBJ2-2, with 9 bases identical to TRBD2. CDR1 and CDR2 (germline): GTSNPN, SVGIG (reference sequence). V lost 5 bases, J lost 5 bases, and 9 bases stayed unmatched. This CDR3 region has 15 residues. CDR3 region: CAWAHSGSETGELFF. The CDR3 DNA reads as TGTGCCTGGGCACATAGCGGGAGTGAAACCGGGGAGCTGTTTTTT.

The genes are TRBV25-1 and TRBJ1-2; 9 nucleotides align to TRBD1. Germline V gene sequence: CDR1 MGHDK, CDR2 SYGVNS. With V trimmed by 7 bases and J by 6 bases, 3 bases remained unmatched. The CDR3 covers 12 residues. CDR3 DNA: TGTGCCAGCATGGACAGGGGTGATGGCTACACCTTC. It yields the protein CASMDRGDGYTF.

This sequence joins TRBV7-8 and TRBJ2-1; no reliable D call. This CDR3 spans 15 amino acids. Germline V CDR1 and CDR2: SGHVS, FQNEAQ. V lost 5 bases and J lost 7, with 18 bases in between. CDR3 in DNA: TGTGCCAGCAGCCGGGTTATAGGTGGAGAGAATGAGCAGTTCTTC. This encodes CASSRVIGGENEQFF. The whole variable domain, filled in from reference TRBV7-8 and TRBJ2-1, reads GAGVSQSPRYKVAKRGQDVALRCDPISGHVSLFWYQQALGQGPEFLTYFQNEAQLDKSGLPSDRFFAERPEGSVSTLKIQRTQQEDSAVYLCASSRVIGGENEQFFGPGTRLTVL.

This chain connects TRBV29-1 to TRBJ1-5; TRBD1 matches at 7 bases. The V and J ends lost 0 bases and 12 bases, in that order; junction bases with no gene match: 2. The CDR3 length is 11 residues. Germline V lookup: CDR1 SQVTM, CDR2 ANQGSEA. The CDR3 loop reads CSVEDRDSQHF. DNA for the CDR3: TGCAGCGTTGAAGACCGGGACAGCCAGCATTTT.

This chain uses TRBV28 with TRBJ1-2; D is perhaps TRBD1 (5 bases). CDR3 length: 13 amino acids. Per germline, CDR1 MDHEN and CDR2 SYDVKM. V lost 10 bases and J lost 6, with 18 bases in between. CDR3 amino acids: CATWGGNRHGYTF. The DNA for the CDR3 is TGTGCCACCTGGGGGGGGAATAGACATGGCTACACCTTC.

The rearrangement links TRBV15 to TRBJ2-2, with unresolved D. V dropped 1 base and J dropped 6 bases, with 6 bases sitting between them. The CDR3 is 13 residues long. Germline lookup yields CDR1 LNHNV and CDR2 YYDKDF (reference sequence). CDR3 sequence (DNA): TGTGCCACCAGCAGAGGGGTGGCCGGGGAGCTGTTTTTT. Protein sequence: CATSRGVAGELFF.

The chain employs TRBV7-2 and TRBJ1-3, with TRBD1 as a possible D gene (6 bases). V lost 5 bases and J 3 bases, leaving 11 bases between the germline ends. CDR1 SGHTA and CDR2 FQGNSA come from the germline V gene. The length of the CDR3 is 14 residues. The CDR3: CASSKRQVGNTIYF. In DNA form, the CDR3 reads TGTGCCAGCAGCAAACGACAGGTTGGAAACACCATATATTTT.

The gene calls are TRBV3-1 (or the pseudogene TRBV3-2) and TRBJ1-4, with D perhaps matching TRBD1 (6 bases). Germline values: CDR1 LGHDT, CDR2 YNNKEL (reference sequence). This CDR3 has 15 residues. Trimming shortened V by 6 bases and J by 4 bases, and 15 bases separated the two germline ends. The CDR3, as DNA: TGTGCCAGCAGGGCACAGGGTGGGGGTAATGAAAAACTGTTTTTT. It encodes CASRAQGGGNEKLFF.

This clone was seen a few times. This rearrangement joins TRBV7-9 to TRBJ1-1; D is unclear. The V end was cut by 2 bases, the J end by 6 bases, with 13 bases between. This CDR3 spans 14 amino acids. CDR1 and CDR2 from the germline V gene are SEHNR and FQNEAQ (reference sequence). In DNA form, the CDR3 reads TGTGCCAGCAGCTTACATGGGCTTTATGCTGAAGCTTTCTTT. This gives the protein CASSLHGLYAEAFF.

This CDR3 is CASSQGQGFSYEQYF. The CDR3 DNA follows: TGCGCCAGCAGCCAAGGACAGGGGTTCTCCTACGAGCAGTACTTC. The chain employs TRBV4-3 and TRBJ2-7; TRBD1 aligns across 8 bases. The length of the CDR3 is 15 residues. Per germline, CDR1 LGHNA and CDR2 YSLEER. Losses at the gene ends were 1 base for V and 0 bases for J; bases not matched to a gene: 2.

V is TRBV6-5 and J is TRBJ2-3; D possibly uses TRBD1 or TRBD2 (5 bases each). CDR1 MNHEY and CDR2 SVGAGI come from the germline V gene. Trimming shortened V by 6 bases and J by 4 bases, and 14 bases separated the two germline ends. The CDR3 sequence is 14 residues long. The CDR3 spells CASRERGAADTQYF. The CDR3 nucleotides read TGTGCCAGCAGGGAGAGAGGGGCAGCAGATACGCAGTATTTT.

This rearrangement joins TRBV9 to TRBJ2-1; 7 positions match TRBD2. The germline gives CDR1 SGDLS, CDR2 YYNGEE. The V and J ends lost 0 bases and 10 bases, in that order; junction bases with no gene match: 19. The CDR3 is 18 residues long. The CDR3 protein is CASSVDGRRREGPYEQFF. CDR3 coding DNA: TGTGCCAGCAGCGTAGATGGGAGGAGGAGGGAGGGCCCGTACGAGCAGTTCTTC.